A single sample gave rise to the 17 T cell receptor beta chains below, sequenced in a study of spatial heterogeneity in lung cancer. TCRdb independently ran MiXCR on the 5' RACE reads; one entry per CDR3 protein. The sample has more than 20,000 distinct CDR3 sequences; approximately 3% are singletons. Regarding time point: sample taken at primary tumor resection. What these receptors recognize is not known. Regarding the study as a whole: Intratumoral expanded alpha and beta TCR counts were found to track tumor mutation counts.

The sequenced sample was lung tumor tissue, obtained at surgery. Receptors originate from a male donor with early-stage non-small cell lung cancer.

This clonotype occurred many times. V usage is TRBV28 and J usage is TRBJ2-1, with TRBD2 identical over 14 bases. Germline V CDR1 and CDR2: MDHEN, SYDVKM. The V and J ends lost 5 bases and 10 bases, in that order; junction bases with no gene match: 10. The CDR3 runs to 16 residues. CDR3 bases: TGTGCCAGCAGTCGGCCACCGGGACTAGCGGGGGAGGAGCAGTTCTTC. This codes for CASSRPPGLAGEEQFF.

This clonotype occurred many times. V gene TRBV5-1 combines with J gene TRBJ2-7; 9 bases are shared with TRBD2. This CDR3 spans 13 amino acids. Germline V gene data show CDR1 as SGHRS and CDR2 as YFSETQ. J was trimmed by 6 bases and V by 5 bases; bases with no gene match: 6. CDR3 coding DNA: TGCGCCAGCAGTCTAGCGGGAAAAAGCGAGCAGTACTTC. It codes for CASSLAGKSEQYF.

In its sample, this clonotype was seen many times. The CDR3, as DNA: TGCGCCAGCAGCCAAGGAGGCCGTCCAGGGCAAGAGACCCAGTACTTC. Residues: CASSQGGRPGQETQYF. J is TRBJ2-5 and V is TRBV4-3, with D tentatively TRBD1 (5 bases). Germline V gene data show CDR1 as LGHNA and CDR2 as YSLEER. This CDR3 region has 16 residues. Between the trimmed V and J ends, which lost 1 base and 2 bases, there was a span of 14 bases.

This clonotype has a count of ten or more. V is TRBV5-1 and J is TRBJ2-2, with 8 bases fitting TRBD1. Germline CDR1 is SGHRS and CDR2 is YFSETQ. J gave up 3 bases and V 4 bases, and 8 bases lay outside the gene matches. CDR3 size: 16 residues. The CDR3: CASSPADRGYTGELFF. CDR3 sequence (DNA): TGCGCCAGCAGCCCAGCAGACAGGGGATACACCGGGGAGCTGTTTTTT.

This clonotype appeared many times. V and J are TRBV18 and TRBJ2-1; no reliable D call. Germline CDR1 is KGHSH and CDR2 is LQKENI. The CDR3 is 12 residues long. The V gene lost 2 bases and the J gene lost 14 bases, with 13 bases spanning the gap. Here the CDR3 DNA reads TGTGCCAGCTCACCAGAGTCGTTGACGGAGTTCTTC. It codes for CASSPESLTEFF.

This clonotype has at least ten counts. The V and J genes are TRBV3-1 and TRBJ1-1; D not resolved. The CDR3 is made up of 17 amino acids. Germline V gene sequence: CDR1 LGHDT, CDR2 YNNKEL (reference sequence). V was trimmed by 0 bases and J by 1 base, leaving 15 bases between them. The CDR3 coding sequence is TGTGCCAGCAGCCAAGAATTCCGCCGATACAAGAACACTGAAGCTTTCTTT. Translation: CASSQEFRRYKNTEAFF.

At least ten counts were recorded for this clonotype. The chain links TRBV11-2 to TRBJ1-1, with D perhaps TRBD1 (5 bases). The CDR3 covers 13 residues. Per germline, CDR1 SGHAT and CDR2 FQNNGV. Between the trimmed V and J ends, which lost 8 bases and 1 base, there was a span of 11 bases. The CDR3 protein is CASLPGQNTEAFF. The CDR3 DNA is TGTGCCAGCTTACCCGGACAGAACACTGAAGCTTTCTTT.

This clonotype has a count of ten or more. Its ends do not fully match the called genes, so a read error is possible. The V and J genes are TRBV20-1 and TRBJ1-6, with 7 nucleotides matching TRBD1. The CDR3 consists of 15 residues. Germline lookup yields CDR1 DFQATT and CDR2 SNEGSKA (reference sequence). CDR3 in DNA: TGCAGTGCCAGAGTCGGACAGGCAGATAATTCACCCCTCCACTTT. Residues: CSARVGQADNSPLHF.

This clonotype has a count of ten or more. This chain uses TRBV7-2 with TRBJ2-1; D remains ambiguous. Germline lookup yields CDR1 SGHTA and CDR2 FQGNSA. This CDR3 is built from 11 residues. Between the trimmed V and J ends, which lost 4 bases and 7 bases, there was a span of 5 bases. CDR3 nucleotides: TGTGCCAGCAGCTCTAAAAATGAGCAGTTCTTC. Protein product: CASSSKNEQFF. The full variable domain, with the rest looked up from reference TRBV7-2 and TRBJ2-1, is GAGVSQSPSNKVTEKGKDVELRCDPISGHTALYWYRQSLGQGLEFLIYFQGNSAPDKSGLPSDRFSAERTGGSVSTLTIQRTQQEDSAVYLCASSSKNEQFFGPGTRLTVL.

This clonotype was counted ten times or more. The rearrangement uses TRBV20-1 and TRBJ2-1; 12 nucleotides align to TRBD2. This CDR3 region has 16 residues. The V and J ends lost 5 bases and 6 bases, in that order; junction bases with no gene match: 11. Germline assignment: CDR1 DFQATT and CDR2 SNEGSKA (reference sequence). CDR3 sequence reads: CSARPPLAGGGNEQFF. CDR3 DNA: TGCAGTGCTCGCCCCCCTCTAGCGGGAGGGGGCAATGAGCAGTTCTTC.

This clonotype showed up many times. The rearrangement uses TRBV7-9 and TRBJ1-1; D ambiguous. The V and J ends lost 4 bases and 4 bases respectively, with 16 bases between them. The CDR3 has 15 residues. Per the germline V gene, CDR1 is SEHNR and CDR2 is FQNEAQ (reference sequence). CDR3 in DNA: TGTGCCAGCAGCTCTAGCAACCAGAGGAGCACTGAAGCTTTCTTT. Translated: CASSSSNQRSTEAFF.

This clonotype has ten or more counts. The chain employs TRBV6-6 and TRBJ2-7; D call uncertain. This CDR3 contains 12 residues. Germline assignment: CDR1 MNHNY and CDR2 SVGAGI (reference sequence). V was cut by 0 bases and J by 10 bases, with 10 bases left in between. CDR3 amino acids: CASSYSSVSQYF. CDR3 sequence (DNA): TGTGCCAGCAGTTACTCAAGCGTGAGTCAGTACTTC.

This clonotype was counted at least ten times. J is TRBJ1-3 and V is TRBV6-6; 8 bases align to TRBD1. The CDR3 loop spans 16 amino acids. CDR1 is MNHNY, CDR2 SVGAGI, per germline (reference sequence). V trimming: 6 bases; J trimming: 0 bases; junction bases outside the gene matches: 7. The CDR3 coding sequence is TGTGCCAGCAGCCTCAGACAGGGGTCCTCTGGAAACACCATATATTTT. Residues: CASSLRQGSSGNTIYF.

This clonotype came up many times. V usage is TRBV7-2 and J usage is TRBJ2-7; the match to TRBD1 covers 8 bases. Germline-derived CDR1 and CDR2 are SGHTA and FQGNSA. CDR3 size: 16 residues. The J segment lost 2 bases and the V segment lost 2 bases, leaving 8 bases of the junction unmatched. The CDR3 sequence: CASSLRGSGGPYEQYF. DNA for the CDR3: TGTGCCAGCAGCTTAAGGGGGTCAGGGGGCCCCTACGAGCAGTACTTC.

This clonotype was counted many times. V gene TRBV10-3 combines with J gene TRBJ1-1, with 8 bases aligning to TRBD1. The CDR3 sequence is 15 residues long. V shed 6 bases, J shed 3 bases, and the junction held 9 bases outside the gene matches. Per the germline V gene, CDR1 is ENHRY and CDR2 is SYGVKD. CDR3 DNA: TGTGCCATCAGCCGACAGGGGTCCGTCGACACTGAAGCTTTCTTT. Translation gives CAISRQGSVDTEAFF.

In its sample, this clonotype was seen many times. The chain combines TRBV18 with TRBJ2-3; 7 bases align to TRBD1. This CDR3 region has 17 residues. In germline, CDR1 is KGHSH, CDR2 LQKENI. The ends lost 3 bases at V and 6 bases at J; junction bases unmatched: 15. CDR3 in DNA: TGTGCCAGCTCACCTCCCATTGCAGGGGGAAGAGGGGATACGCAGTATTTT. Amino acids: CASSPPIAGGRGDTQYF.

This clonotype was detected many times. V usage is TRBV7-2 and J usage is TRBJ1-1, with 8 bases fitting TRBD1. This CDR3 region has 16 residues. Germline V lookup: CDR1 SGHTA, CDR2 FQGNSA. With V trimmed by 1 base and J by 1 base, 5 bases remained unmatched. The CDR3, as DNA: TGTGCCAGCAGCTTAGTAACAGGGGGACGGAACACTGAAGCTTTCTTT. It specifies CASSLVTGGRNTEAFF.